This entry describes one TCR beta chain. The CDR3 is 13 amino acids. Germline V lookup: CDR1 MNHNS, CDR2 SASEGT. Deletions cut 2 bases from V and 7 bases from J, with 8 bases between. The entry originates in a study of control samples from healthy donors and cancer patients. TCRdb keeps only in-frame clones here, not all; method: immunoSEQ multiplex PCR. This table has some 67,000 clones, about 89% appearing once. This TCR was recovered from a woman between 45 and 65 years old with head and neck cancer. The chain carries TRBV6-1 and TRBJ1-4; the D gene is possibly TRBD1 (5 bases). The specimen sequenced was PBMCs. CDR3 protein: CASSEQGSEKLFF. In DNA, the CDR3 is TGTGCCAGCAGTGAACAGGGATCTGAAAAACTGTTTTTT.